Presented here are 24 T cell receptor beta chains from one specimen sequenced in a study of T cell responses to AZD1222 COVID-19 vaccine. Sequenced by immunoSEQ multiplex PCR; TCRdb stores in-frame clones only, minus some. The sample has 90,000 to 95,000 clones, around 90% seen once; the top ten hold 7.5%. The source was peripheral blood, collected on day 0 of AZD1222 vaccination. These receptors were collected from an adult in good health.

This clone has a handful of counts. CDR3 in DNA: TGTGCCAGCAGCCAAGATCTCAGGGCCAGTCTTGATTCACCCCTCCACTTT. Protein: CASSQDLRASLDSPLHF. The chain links TRBV4-2 to TRBJ1-6; possible D gene TRBD1, 5 bases. The ends were cut back, 0 bases at V and 8 bases at J, with 17 bases in the middle. The CDR3 covers 17 residues. From germline, CDR1 is LGHNA and CDR2 YNFKEQ.

The V call is TRBV25-1, the J call TRBJ1-6; D is unresolved. Germline assignment: CDR1 MGHDK and CDR2 SYGVNS. This CDR3 has 16 residues. V dropped 5 bases and J dropped 3 bases, with 14 bases sitting between them. The CDR3 spells CASSPLSWGYNSPLHF. In DNA, the CDR3 is TGTGCCAGCAGTCCGTTATCTTGGGGCTATAATTCACCCCTCCACTTT.

The chain uses TRBV3-1 (or the pseudogene TRBV3-2) and TRBJ2-2; 8 positions match TRBD1. CDR3 length: 13 amino acids. The germline CDR1 and CDR2 sequences are LGHDT and YNNKEL (reference sequence). V lost 5 bases to trimming and J lost 6 bases; unmatched junction nucleotides: 2. CDR3 in amino acids: CASSVQGAGELFF. As DNA, the CDR3 is TGTGCCAGCAGCGTACAGGGGGCCGGGGAGCTGTTTTTT.

This clone appeared a few times. The V call is TRBV7-6, the J call TRBJ2-7; 12 nucleotides agree with TRBD1. J gave up 3 bases and V 3 bases, and 12 bases lay outside the gene matches. Germline V gives CDR1 SGHVS, CDR2 FNYEAQ. The CDR3 spans 18 residues. This CDR3 is CASSFLSSGQGALYEQYF. The DNA for the CDR3 is TGTGCCAGCAGCTTCCTTAGCTCGGGACAGGGGGCTCTCTACGAGCAGTACTTC.

The gene calls are TRBV4-3 and TRBJ1-1; no clear D gene. This CDR3 has 15 amino acids. Deletions cut 6 bases from V and 1 base from J, with 15 bases between. CDR1 is LGHNA, CDR2 YSLEER, per germline. CDR3: CASRREYLENTEAFF. CDR3 bases: TGCGCCAGCAGGAGGGAGTACTTGGAGAACACTGAAGCTTTCTTT.

The chain couples TRBV4-3 to TRBJ2-1; TRBD2 is a possible D gene (5 bases). Looked up from germline, CDR1 is LGHNA and CDR2 is YSLEER. The CDR3 runs 16 residues. Trimming stripped 0 bases from V and 4 bases from J, with 13 bases between. The CDR3 sequence: CASSQEAGAGYNEQFF. DNA of the CDR3: TGCGCCAGCAGCCAAGAGGCGGGTGCCGGGTACAATGAGCAGTTCTTC.

The chain couples TRBV7-3 to TRBJ1-1, with D unresolved. Germline V CDR1 and CDR2: SGHTA, FQGTGA. This CDR3 is built from 13 residues. V gave up 7 bases and J gave up 4 bases, with 13 bases separating them. CDR3 loop: CASTLAWGTEAFF. The CDR3 DNA sequence: TGTGCCAGCACCCTAGCATGGGGCACTGAAGCTTTCTTT.

This chain joins TRBV19 and TRBJ1-1, with D uncertain. Germline CDR1 and CDR2: LNHDA and SQIVND (reference sequence). The CDR3 loop spans 14 amino acids. Trimming removed 0 bases from V and 1 base from J, with 6 bases in between. Here the CDR3 reads CASSIERTNTEAFF. The CDR3 DNA reads TGTGCCAGTAGTATAGAAAGGACGAACACTGAAGCTTTCTTT. The full variable domain, rest sourced from reference TRBV19 and TRBJ1-1, is DGGITQSPKYLFRKEGQNVTLSCEQNLNHDAMYWYRQDPGQGLRLIYYSQIVNDFQKGDIAEGYSVSREKKESFPLTVTSAQKNPTAFYLCASSIERTNTEAFFGQGTRLTVV.

The CDR3 region has the DNA TGTGCCAGCAGGGACAGGGAAAGGGGAAACACTGAAGCTTTCTTT. This codes for CASRDRERGNTEAFF. V gene TRBV19 combines with J gene TRBJ1-1; 9 bases map to TRBD1. Looked up from germline, CDR1 is LNHDA and CDR2 is SQIVND (reference sequence). V trimming: 9 bases; J trimming: 2 bases; junction bases outside the gene matches: 10. CDR3 length: 15 amino acids.

J is TRBJ1-2 and V is TRBV19; D gene unclear. The CDR3 is 14 residues long. V gave up 3 bases and J gave up 1 base, with 9 bases separating them. Germline CDR1 reads LNHDA; CDR2 reads SQIVND (reference sequence). CDR3 region: CASSMGGFNYGYTF. The CDR3 DNA reads TGTGCCAGTAGTATGGGTGGCTTTAACTATGGCTACACCTTC.

The J gene is TRBJ1-3, the V gene TRBV6-5; D not resolved. The CDR3 spans 16 residues. V was trimmed by 0 bases and J by 0 bases, leaving 9 bases between them. Germline V lookup: CDR1 MNHEY, CDR2 SVGAGI. CDR3 sequence (DNA): TGTGCCAGCAGTTACTCGTCAGGCGGCTCTGGAAACACCATATATTTT. The encoded protein is CASSYSSGGSGNTIYF.

This chain links TRBV5-1 with TRBJ1-5; D possibly corresponds to TRBD1 (5 bases). The CDR3 contains 15 residues. The V gene lost 2 bases and the J gene lost 2 bases, with 11 bases spanning the gap. CDR1 SGHRS and CDR2 YFSETQ come from the germline V gene. In nucleotides, the CDR3 is TGCGCCAGCAGCTTAGGGGACCTTGGCAATCAGCCCCAGCATTTT. Translated: CASSLGDLGNQPQHF.

The chain recombines TRBV7-9 with TRBJ1-4, with D unresolved. Germline CDR1 and CDR2: SEHNR and FQNEAQ (reference sequence). Trimming pared 6 bases from V and 8 bases from J, leaving 16 bases between. This CDR3 has 14 residues. The CDR3 DNA is TGTGCCAGCAGTCCCCTCCGTTTAGGAGAAAAACTGTTTTTT. Amino acids: CASSPLRLGEKLFF.

The chain uses TRBV19 and TRBJ2-7, with D possibly being TRBD1 (6 bases). This CDR3 has 14 amino acids. Germline-derived CDR1 and CDR2 are LNHDA and SQIVND (reference sequence). The V gene lost 4 bases and the J gene lost 3 bases, with 13 bases spanning the gap. The CDR3 protein is CASSSRDTNYEQYF. The CDR3 nucleotides are TGTGCCAGTAGTAGCCGGGACACCAACTACGAGCAGTACTTC.

The chain carries TRBV5-1 and TRBJ2-1; D remains unclear. V was clipped by 4 bases and J by 5 bases, with 13 bases between them. The CDR3 is 14 amino acids. CDR1 and CDR2 (germline): SGHRS, YFSETQ. The CDR3 sequence is CASSPGFRDNEQFF. The CDR3 region has the DNA TGCGCCAGCAGCCCCGGGTTTCGGGACAATGAGCAGTTCTTC. Using reference TRBV5-1 and TRBJ2-1 for the parts outside the CDR3, the full variable domain is KAGVTQTPRYLIKTRGQQVTLSCSPISGHRSVSWYQQTPGQGLQFLFEYFSETQRNKGNFPGRFSGRQFSNSRSEMNVSTLELGDSALYLCASSPGFRDNEQFFGPGTRLTVL.

The genes are TRBV25-1 and TRBJ2-2, with D perhaps matching TRBD1 (6 bases). Germline values: CDR1 MGHDK, CDR2 SYGVNS. V gave up 4 bases and J gave up 2 bases, with 17 bases separating them. CDR3 length: 17 amino acids. CDR3 DNA: TGTGCCAGCAGTGGAGCCCCCGGGACACCTAACACCGGGGAGCTGTTTTTT. Translated: CASSGAPGTPNTGELFF.

This clone was seen a single time. J is TRBJ1-3 and V is TRBV12-3 or TRBV12-4; D not certain. There are 12 residues in the CDR3. V lost 5 bases and J 1 base, leaving 3 bases between the germline ends. The CDR3 nucleotides read TGTGCCAGCAGTATGTCTGGAAACACCATATATTTT. Translated: CASSMSGNTIYF.

This clone was observed a single time. The rearrangement joins TRBV10-1 to TRBJ1-5; the match to TRBD1 covers 8 bases. The CDR3 is 14 amino acids. V was pared by 4 bases and J by 5 bases, with 4 bases of the junction left unmatched. Germline CDR1 reads WNHNN; CDR2 reads SYGVQD (reference sequence). The CDR3 nucleotides read TGCGCCAGCAGTGCCGACAGGGGACATCAGCCCCAGCATTTT. This gives the protein CASSADRGHQPQHF.

The CDR3 region is CASSQVGTLSQNTGELFF. As DNA, the CDR3 is TGTGCCAGCAGCCAAGTGGGGACTCTCTCACAAAACACCGGGGAGCTGTTTTTT. The chain employs TRBV3-1 (or the pseudogene TRBV3-2) and TRBJ2-2; possible D gene TRBD2, 6 bases. Trimming left V 1 base short and J 2 bases short, with 17 bases between. This CDR3 spans 18 amino acids. Germline CDR1 reads LGHDT; CDR2 reads YNNKEL (reference sequence).

The chain has TRBV28 and TRBJ1-2; 9 bases fit TRBD1. This CDR3 comprises 15 residues. The V gene's germline CDR1 is MDHEN and CDR2 SYDVKM. V dropped 4 bases and J dropped 8; count of bases not matched to a gene: 11. The CDR3 region has the DNA TGTGCCAGCAGTTCTCCCGGGACAGGGTTCGGCGGCTACACCTTC. Its translation: CASSSPGTGFGGYTF.

The chain links TRBV7-3 to TRBJ2-2; D gene ambiguous. V lost 2 bases, J lost 3 bases, and 10 bases lay in between. CDR3 length: 15 residues. Germline V gene lookup returns CDR1 SGHTA and CDR2 FQGTGA. The DNA of the CDR3 is TGTGCCAGCAGCTTACTAACATTGGACACCGGGGAGCTGTTTTTT. The encoded protein is CASSLLTLDTGELFF.

This rearrangement joins TRBV12-3 or TRBV12-4 to TRBJ2-1, with D perhaps matching TRBD2 (5 bases). V dropped 6 bases and J dropped 4 bases, with 10 bases sitting between them. The length of the CDR3 is 13 residues. In DNA form, the CDR3 reads TGTGCCAGCAGCCCTGGACTTTACAATGAGCAGTTCTTC. As protein: CASSPGLYNEQFF.

This clone has more than one count but fewer than ten. The gene calls are TRBV14 and TRBJ1-1, with D perhaps TRBD1 (5 bases). Per germline, CDR1 SGHDN and CDR2 FVKESK. The V gene lost 5 bases and the J gene lost 5 bases, with 12 bases spanning the gap. This CDR3 is 13 amino acids long. The CDR3 DNA reads TGTGCCAGCAGCGTGGGGCTCGGGACTGAAGCTTTCTTT. Protein: CASSVGLGTEAFF.

The V and J genes are TRBV7-2 and TRBJ2-1, with TRBD2 matching 10 bases. Per the germline V gene, CDR1 is SGHTA and CDR2 is FQGNSA. The V segment lost 5 bases and the J segment 4 bases; nucleotides outside the gene matches: 5. This CDR3 is 15 amino acids long. CDR3 loop: CASSAGTSEYNEQFF. The CDR3, as DNA: TGTGCCAGCAGCGCCGGGACTAGCGAATACAATGAGCAGTTCTTC.